This TCR beta chain was recovered during a study of tumor-infiltrating lymphocytes in primary liver carcinoma. TCR beta cDNA came from approximately 490 ng total RNA, primed with a constant-region primer. Amplification in three nested multiplex PCR rounds with slightly modified ARM-PCR gave rise to TCR beta libraries. Primers for the first two PCR rounds were TRBV1-TRBV30 forward primers and a C-beta reverse primer (around 10 cycles per round). TCRdb fed the multiplex PCR reads into MiXCR, producing one record per CDR3 protein. Among about 180,000 distinct CDR3 sequences listed, around 60% were seen once. The germline V gene encodes CDR1 SGHRS and CDR2 YFSETQ. This CDR3 is built from 15 residues. Germline DNA was extracted alongside blood RNA, which was obtained from unsorted whole blood. Note on this clonotype: One junction end does not reproduce the germline sequence, and a read error may be involved.

Sequenced material: peripheral blood. V usage is TRBV5-1 and J usage is TRBJ1-2, with 11 positions matching TRBD1. The TCR was taken from a man aged 35 to 55 with primary liver carcinoma and hepatitis B virus infection. The chain's CDR3 is CASSLGTGGIYGYIF. In nucleotides, the CDR3 is TGCGCCAGCAGCTTGGGGACAGGGGGCATCTATGGCTACATCTTC.